The 6 T cell receptor beta chains below come from one sample, sequenced in a study of blood T cell repertoires in COVID-19. Only in-frame clones appear in the TCRdb table, and some are missing; sequencing was by immunoSEQ multiplex PCR. Seen here are some 110,000 clones, 75% to 90% observed once, and the top ten hold around 16%. Sequences were obtained from peripheral blood. These receptors were taken from a man aged 50 or older with acute or convalescent COVID-19.

This rearrangement joins TRBV6-5 to TRBJ2-7; TRBD1 matches 7 bases. CDR3 length: 14 residues. Germline CDR1 reads MNHEY; CDR2 reads SVGAGI. Trimming at V came to 6 bases and at J to 3 bases, leaving 8 bases not matched to a gene. The CDR3 is CASRHRGRDYEQYF. The CDR3 region has the DNA TGTGCCAGCAGGCACAGGGGCAGGGACTACGAGCAGTACTTC.

The V call is TRBV5-8, the J call TRBJ1-1; 9 bases match TRBD1. The trim removed 0 bases at V and 0 bases at J, leaving 9 bases unmatched. Germline V gene data show CDR1 as SGHTS and CDR2 as YDEGEE. The CDR3 loop spans 18 amino acids. The CDR3 protein is CASSLAPGQGFLNTEAFF. The CDR3 nucleotides are TGTGCCAGCAGCTTGGCCCCGGGACAGGGATTCTTGAACACTGAAGCTTTCTTT.

The chain's CDR3 is CASSLYDGDYTFYEQYF. DNA for the CDR3: TGTGCCAGCAGTTTATATGATGGGGACTACACCTTCTACGAGCAGTACTTC. V is TRBV28 and J is TRBJ2-7; 7 bases align to TRBD2. The CDR3 is 17 amino acids. V shed 1 base and J 3 bases; nucleotides not matched to a gene: 12. The germline CDR1 and CDR2 sequences are MDHEN and SYDVKM.

This clone turned up a few times. The rearrangement uses TRBV29-1 and TRBJ2-1, with D perhaps TRBD1 (6 bases). V dropped 6 bases and J dropped 4 bases, with 16 bases sitting between them. CDR1 and CDR2 from the germline V gene are SQVTM and ANQGSEA. This CDR3 contains 14 residues. Here the CDR3 reads CSVQRDTEYNEQFF. In nucleotides, the CDR3 is TGCAGCGTACAGAGGGACACGGAATACAATGAGCAGTTCTTC.

V usage is TRBV27 and J usage is TRBJ2-7, with 8 nucleotides matching TRBD2. Germline CDR1 reads MNHEY; CDR2 reads SMNVEV (reference sequence). Germline trimming cut 5 bases from V and 5 bases from J; bases unmatched to any gene: 14. The CDR3 consists of 16 residues. This CDR3 reads CASSPTPGLVFHEQYF. The DNA of the CDR3 is TGTGCCAGCAGTCCCACACCGGGACTAGTCTTCCACGAGCAGTACTTC.

The V call is TRBV9, the J call TRBJ2-1; 7 positions agree with TRBD2. CDR3 length: 17 residues. Germline loops: CDR1 SGDLS, CDR2 YYNGEE. Unmatched junction bases numbered 15, after V lost 4 bases and J lost 5 bases. DNA for the CDR3: TGTGCCAGCAGCCCTTACCCCGGGACTACCAATAACAATGAGCAGTTCTTC. Translating gives CASSPYPGTTNNNEQFF.